Each of the 27 T cell receptor beta chains below was sequenced from the same sample in a study of regulatory T cells in long-lasting Graves disease. Building the TCR beta libraries relied on iRepertoire HTBI primers, and CDR3 regions underwent Arm-PCR. Using its own MiXCR run on the multiplex PCR reads, TCRdb lists one record per CDR3 protein. Of 650,000 to 850,000 distinct CDR3 sequences in the sample, about 32% were seen once. Time point meaning: persistent/refractory GD, antithyroid drugs over 5 years with positive TRAb. The TCR library was made from RNA extracted from PBMCs. Specimen: peripheral blood mononuclear cells (PBMCs), collected when the disease was refractory, from a patient treated with antithyroid drugs. These receptors all stem from a female donor with Graves disease.

This clonotype was observed a handful of times. The chain carries TRBV20-1 and TRBJ1-5, with 7 bases lining up with TRBD1. The germline V gene has CDR1 DFQATT and CDR2 SNEGSKA (reference sequence). Trimming took 6 bases from V and 5 from J; bases not matched to a gene: 10. The CDR3 is made up of 14 amino acids. In DNA form, the CDR3 reads TGCAGTGCCTTCTTACAGGGGAACGATCAGCCCCAGCATTTT. Encoded protein: CSAFLQGNDQPQHF.

The chain combines TRBV20-1 with TRBJ2-5, with 8 bases identical to TRBD2. Germline V lookup: CDR1 DFQATT, CDR2 SNEGSKA (reference sequence). V shed 3 bases and J 5 bases; nucleotides not matched to a gene: 20. This CDR3 is 18 amino acids long. CDR3 DNA: TGCAGTGCTAGGAAAGAGCCCAGCGGGGGATCCCGGTGGGAGACCCAGTACTTC. Translated, it gives CSARKEPSGGSRWETQYF.

This clonotype was recorded many times. The chain uses TRBV2 and TRBJ1-1; D unclear. This CDR3 spans 15 amino acids. Trimming shortened V by 7 bases and J by 4 bases, and 19 bases separated the two germline ends. The V gene's germline CDR1 is SNHLY and CDR2 FYNNEI. The CDR3 nucleotides read TGTGCCAGCACTCTTATGGTCACCGAGGGCACTGAAGCTTTCTTT. The encoded protein is CASTLMVTEGTEAFF. Full variable domain (rest looked up from reference TRBV2 and TRBJ1-1): EPEVTQTPSHQVTQMGQEVILRCVPISNHLYFYWYRQILGQKVEFLVSFYNNEISEKSEIFDDQFSVERPDGSNFTLKIRSTKLEDSAMYFCASTLMVTEGTEAFFGQGTRLTVV.

This clonotype was seen more than once but under ten times. This chain uses TRBV20-1 with TRBJ2-3; TRBD2 might be the D (6 bases). The V gene lost 2 bases and the J gene lost 3 bases, with 12 bases spanning the gap. The CDR3 is 14 residues long. The germline V gene encodes CDR1 DFQATT and CDR2 SNEGSKA (reference sequence). CDR3 in DNA: TGCAGTGCTAGACTCCCGCGGGGAACAGATACGCAGTATTTT. Protein sequence: CSARLPRGTDTQYF.

The CDR3 nucleotides read TGCGCCAGCAGCTACCGACAGGTGGGCTATGGCTACACCTTC. The encoded protein is CASSYRQVGYGYTF. This rearrangement joins TRBV5-1 to TRBJ1-2; perhaps TRBD1 as D (6 bases). The CDR3 contains 14 residues. From germline, CDR1 is SGHRS and CDR2 YFSETQ. The V end was cut by 3 bases, the J end by 4 bases, with 13 bases between.

The chain joins TRBV3-1 to TRBJ1-1; unclear D gene. In germline, CDR1 is LGHDT, CDR2 YNNKEL (reference sequence). Trimming removed 4 bases from V and 2 bases from J, with 5 bases in between. The CDR3 extends over 12 amino acids. CDR3 residues: CASSPYNTEAFF. The CDR3 bases are TGTGCCAGCAGCCCTTATAACACTGAAGCTTTCTTT.

This clonotype was picked up many times. This chain uses TRBV6-1 with TRBJ2-5; 12 bases fit TRBD2. V shed 6 bases and J 4 bases; nucleotides not matched to a gene: 6. The CDR3 consists of 15 residues. CDR1 is MNHNS, CDR2 SASEGT, per germline. CDR3 loop: CASSKRLAGVETQYF. DNA of the CDR3: TGTGCCAGCAGCAAGCGACTAGCGGGAGTAGAGACCCAGTACTTC.

V and J are TRBV6-1 and TRBJ2-3; 14 bases map to TRBD2. Losses at the gene ends were 10 bases for V and 1 base for J; bases not matched to a gene: 16. The CDR3 length is 19 residues. The germline CDR1 and CDR2 sequences are MNHNS and SASEGT. This CDR3 is CATRGTSGSGGRGTDTQYF. The CDR3, as DNA: TGTGCCACCAGGGGGACTAGCGGGAGTGGGGGACGGGGCACAGATACGCAGTATTTT.

The CDR3 coding sequence is TGCAGTGCTAGAGACCCGGACACTTCATACGAGCAGTACTTC. Its translation: CSARDPDTSYEQYF. The V and J genes are TRBV20-1 and TRBJ2-7; tentative D call: TRBD1 (5 bases). Germline V CDR1 and CDR2: DFQATT, SNEGSKA (reference sequence). The length of the CDR3 is 14 residues. Trimming cost V 0 bases and J 4 bases, with 13 bases left between them.

In its sample, this clonotype was seen many times. The gene calls are TRBV5-1 and TRBJ1-1, with 8 bases matching TRBD1. Germline V lookup: CDR1 SGHRS, CDR2 YFSETQ. V dropped 1 base and J dropped 1; count of bases not matched to a gene: 3. The CDR3 length is 15 residues. The CDR3 here is CASSLSGGANTEAFF. DNA of the CDR3: TGCGCCAGCAGCTTGTCAGGGGGCGCGAACACTGAAGCTTTCTTT.

This clonotype showed up just a few times. V and J are TRBV3-1 and TRBJ1-2; no reliable D call. This CDR3 region has 15 residues. Germline lookup yields CDR1 LGHDT and CDR2 YNNKEL (reference sequence). Trimming removed 3 bases at V and 3 bases at J, with 14 bases between. This CDR3 is CASSHSSRRYYGYTF. CDR3 nucleotide sequence: TGTGCCAGCAGCCATTCGTCGAGACGCTACTATGGCTACACCTTC.

This clonotype was seen only a few times. The chain has TRBV2 and TRBJ1-1, with D possibly matching TRBD1 (5 bases). The CDR3 is 15 residues long. Looked up from germline, CDR1 is SNHLY and CDR2 is FYNNEI. V lost 6 bases, J lost 0 bases, and 14 bases lay in between. The CDR3 DNA reads as TGTGCCAGCAGGGCCTTTGGGGGAATGAACACTGAAGCTTTCTTT. Protein: CASRAFGGMNTEAFF.

The rearrangement uses TRBV7-9 and TRBJ1-1; D possibly corresponds to TRBD1 (6 bases). The CDR3 length is 16 residues. The V and J ends lost 0 bases and 6 bases respectively, with 17 bases between them. CDR1 SEHNR and CDR2 FQNEAQ come from the germline V gene (reference sequence). CDR3 DNA sequence: TGTGCCAGCAGCTTAGCGGGGGCAACTGGAGGCCCTGAAGCTTTCTTT. This codes for CASSLAGATGGPEAFF.

This clonotype was observed a few times. The chain couples TRBV5-1 to TRBJ1-1; 8 bases agree with TRBD1. There are 14 residues in the CDR3. Germline CDR1 SGHRS, CDR2 YFSETQ. The J segment lost 8 bases and the V segment lost 0 bases, leaving 6 bases of the junction unmatched. The CDR3 spells CASSLGTGIREAFF. The CDR3 nucleotides are TGCGCCAGCAGCTTGGGGACAGGGATACGGGAAGCTTTCTTT.

The J gene is TRBJ1-6, the V gene TRBV5-1, with 8 bases lining up with TRBD1. CDR3 length: 15 amino acids. J gave up 4 bases and V 4 bases, and 4 bases lay outside the gene matches. Germline V gene lookup returns CDR1 SGHRS and CDR2 YFSETQ. Here the CDR3 DNA reads TGCGCCAGCAGCCGGGACAGGATGTATAATTCACCCCTCCACTTT. Translation gives CASSRDRMYNSPLHF.

This clonotype has more than one count but fewer than ten. The genes are TRBV5-1 and TRBJ2-7; D gene unclear. CDR3 length: 12 amino acids. V lost 4 bases, J lost 5 bases, and 10 bases lay in between. In germline, CDR1 is SGHRS, CDR2 YFSETQ. The CDR3 DNA reads TGCGCCAGCAGCCCAAAGGGTCACGAGCAGTACTTC. It specifies CASSPKGHEQYF.

This clonotype was seen a single time. The chain uses TRBV29-1 and TRBJ1-3; TRBD1 aligns across 11 bases. The CDR3 totals 14 residues. In germline, CDR1 is SQVTM, CDR2 ANQGSEA. V dropped 7 bases and J dropped 2; count of bases not matched to a gene: 4. CDR3 DNA sequence: TGCAGCGCCGCGGGACAGGGGGCTGGAAACACCATATATTTT. It yields the protein CSAAGQGAGNTIYF.

This clonotype was counted many times. The chain has TRBV6-1 and TRBJ1-2, with TRBD1 identical over 8 bases. The CDR3 has 15 residues. J was trimmed by 7 bases and V by 0 bases; bases with no gene match: 7. The germline gives CDR1 MNHNS, CDR2 SASEGT. CDR3 residues: CASSEALDRGFGYTF. The CDR3 nucleotides read TGTGCCAGCAGTGAAGCGCTAGACAGGGGTTTTGGCTACACCTTC.

This rearrangement joins TRBV6-2 or TRBV6-3 to TRBJ2-5; 11 nucleotides agree with TRBD2. Germline CDR1 MNHEY, CDR2 SVGEGT. V dropped 6 bases and J dropped 3; count of bases not matched to a gene: 6. The CDR3 totals 15 residues. The CDR3: CASSRPGLAEETQYF. CDR3 nucleotides: TGTGCCAGCAGCCGACCGGGACTAGCGGAAGAGACCCAGTACTTC.

This clonotype was counted only a few times. The CDR3 sequence is CASRQSGGFNYGYTF. The CDR3 DNA reads as TGTGCCAGCAGGCAGTCAGGGGGCTTTAACTATGGCTACACCTTC. This rearrangement joins TRBV2 to TRBJ1-2; 8 bases are shared with TRBD1. The CDR3 length is 15 residues. Germline assignment: CDR1 SNHLY and CDR2 FYNNEI. V lost 6 bases to trimming and J lost 1 base; unmatched junction nucleotides: 7.

This clonotype appeared many times. V gene TRBV12-5 combines with J gene TRBJ2-7; 13 bases align to TRBD2. CDR3 length equals 16 residues. Trimming at V came to 6 bases and at J to 5 bases, leaving 10 bases not matched to a gene. The germline CDR1 and CDR2 sequences are LGHNT and FRNRAP. The CDR3 sequence is CASGPRLGLAGDEQYF. The CDR3 nucleotides are TGTGCTAGTGGACCGCGTCTCGGACTAGCGGGAGACGAGCAGTACTTC.

The chain is built from TRBV6-9 and TRBJ1-6; 10 positions match TRBD1. In germline, CDR1 is MNHGY, CDR2 SVAAGI. CDR3 length equals 18 residues. Unmatched junction bases numbered 15, after V lost 3 bases and J lost 10 bases. CDR3 amino acids: CASSYSIGRTGGFSPLHF. For the CDR3, the DNA is TGTGCCAGCAGTTACTCTATTGGGAGGACAGGGGGTTTCTCACCCCTCCACTTT.

V usage is TRBV27 and J usage is TRBJ1-1; D uncertain. Trimming stripped 4 bases from V and 5 bases from J, with 11 bases between. The CDR3 spans 13 residues. CDR1 and CDR2 (germline): MNHEY, SMNVEV (reference sequence). CDR3 residues: CASSSFDVTEAFF. For the CDR3, the DNA is TGTGCCAGCAGTTCCTTCGACGTAACTGAAGCTTTCTTT.

The sample holds many counts of this clonotype. The chain recombines TRBV12-3 or TRBV12-4 with TRBJ1-2, with D possibly being TRBD1 (6 bases). V lost 4 bases, J lost 8 bases, and 11 bases lay in between. The CDR3 is 12 amino acids. CDR3 sequence (DNA): TGTGCCAGCAGTTCCACAGGGAGAGGCTACACCTTC. As protein: CASSSTGRGYTF.

This clonotype was seen only a few times. The chain recombines TRBV5-6 with TRBJ2-2; D not certain. Trimming took off 5 bases at V and 7 bases at J, with 12 bases between the two ends. Germline-derived CDR1 and CDR2 are SGHDT and YYEEEE. This CDR3 comprises 13 residues. The CDR3, as DNA: TGTGCCAGCAGGAATAGGGTTGACGGGGAGCTGTTTTTT. Encoded protein: CASRNRVDGELFF.

The chain is built from TRBV6-1 and TRBJ1-1, with 7 bases aligning to TRBD1. The V segment lost 6 bases and the J segment 8 bases; nucleotides outside the gene matches: 9. Germline assignment: CDR1 MNHNS and CDR2 SASEGT. This CDR3 is 13 amino acids long. The CDR3 nucleotides read TGTGCCAGCAGACCCGACAGGGTAATAGAAGCTTTCTTT. This sequence encodes CASRPDRVIEAFF.

The chain joins TRBV20-1 to TRBJ1-2; D is possibly TRBD1 (5 bases). In germline, CDR1 is DFQATT, CDR2 SNEGSKA (reference sequence). V was clipped by 2 bases and J by 5 bases, with 21 bases between them. The CDR3 sequence is 16 residues long. The CDR3 DNA sequence: TGCAGTGCTAGACCCGCCAGGGACGTATTCGGGTATGGCTACACCTTC. Its translation is CSARPARDVFGYGYTF.